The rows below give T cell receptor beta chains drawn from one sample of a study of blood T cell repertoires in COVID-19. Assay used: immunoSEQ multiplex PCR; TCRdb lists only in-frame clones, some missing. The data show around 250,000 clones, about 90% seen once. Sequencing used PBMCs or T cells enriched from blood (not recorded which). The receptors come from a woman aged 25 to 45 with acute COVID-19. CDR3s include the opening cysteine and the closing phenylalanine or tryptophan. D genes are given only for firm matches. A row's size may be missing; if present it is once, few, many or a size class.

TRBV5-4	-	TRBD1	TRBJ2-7	CASSRDRGYEQYF
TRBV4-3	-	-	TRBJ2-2	CASSQEEGSLTGELFF
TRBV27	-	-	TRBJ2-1	CASSHNEWEIGNEQFF
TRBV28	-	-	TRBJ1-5	CASSSLGGGGNQPQHF
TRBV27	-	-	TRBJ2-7	CASSFGPGRSYEQYF
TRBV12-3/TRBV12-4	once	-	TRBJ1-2	CASSLGRGYTF
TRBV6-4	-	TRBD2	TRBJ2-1	CASSDEWGGYNEQFF
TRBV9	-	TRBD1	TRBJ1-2	CASSGSLHPGQSNYGYTF
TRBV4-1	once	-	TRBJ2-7	CASSQGLADDTYEQYF
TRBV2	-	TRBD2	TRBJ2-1	CASNNPGGWVDEQFF
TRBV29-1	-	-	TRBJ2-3	CSAAGGSTDTQYF
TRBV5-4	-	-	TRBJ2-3	CASSQASSVVDTQYF
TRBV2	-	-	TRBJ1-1	CASSLDRPPSF
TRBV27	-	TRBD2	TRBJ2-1	CASSPRDRPERTSGSRNEQFF
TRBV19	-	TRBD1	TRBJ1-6	CASTDEQGAPLHF
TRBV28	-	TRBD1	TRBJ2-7	CASSLGQPYEQYF
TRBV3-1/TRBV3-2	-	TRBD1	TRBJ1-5	CASSQTGQSAQPQHF
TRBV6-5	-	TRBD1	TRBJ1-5	CASSWDRAENQPQHF
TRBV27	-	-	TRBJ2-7	CASSFFGPDYEQYF
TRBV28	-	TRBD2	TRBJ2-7	CASSSGLAGQYF
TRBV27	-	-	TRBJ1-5	CASSPLPQGRQPQHF
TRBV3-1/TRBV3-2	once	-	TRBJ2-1	CASSLSSFQPYNEQFF
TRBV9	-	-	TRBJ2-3	CASSVGAMSSSTDTQYF
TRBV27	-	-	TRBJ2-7	CASSSGTYEQYF
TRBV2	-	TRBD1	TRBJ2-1	CASTLRQGAGGQFF
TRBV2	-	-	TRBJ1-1	CASSESGDPEAFF
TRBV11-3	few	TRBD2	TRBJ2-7	CASSFSGRSYEQYF
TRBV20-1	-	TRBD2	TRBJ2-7	CSATSGYEQYF
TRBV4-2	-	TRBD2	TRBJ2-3	CASSQDWGAGGPHTDTQYF
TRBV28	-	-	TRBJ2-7	CASSRDTSSYEQYF
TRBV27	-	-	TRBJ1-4	CASSLSRGVEKLFF
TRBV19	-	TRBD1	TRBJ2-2	CASSIWGQGTTGELFF
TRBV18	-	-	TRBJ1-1	CASSTPSYEAFF
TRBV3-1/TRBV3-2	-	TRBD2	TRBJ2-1	CASSHPGTSGMDEQFF
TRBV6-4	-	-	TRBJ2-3	CASSDSPLSSVTDTQYF
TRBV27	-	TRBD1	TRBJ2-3	CASSLEGFTGAQYF
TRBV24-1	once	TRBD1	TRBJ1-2	CATSDGTGGNYGYTF
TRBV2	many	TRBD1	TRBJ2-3	CASARDRPSTDTQYF
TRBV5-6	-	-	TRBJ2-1	CASSLLALAGDEQFF
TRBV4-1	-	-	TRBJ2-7	CASSPSDGNYEQYF
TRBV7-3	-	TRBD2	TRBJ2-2	CASSPRLAGGGPGNTGELFF
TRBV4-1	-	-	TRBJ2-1	CASSYVGSGYNEQFF
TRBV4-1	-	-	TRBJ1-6	CASSQDRGRNNSPLHF
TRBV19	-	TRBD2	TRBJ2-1	CASNNEGLPRTSVYNEQFF
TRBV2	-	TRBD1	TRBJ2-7	CASRQQGREQYF
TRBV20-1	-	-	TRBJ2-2	CSASIPSANTGELFF
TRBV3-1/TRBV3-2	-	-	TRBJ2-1	CASTDRTISSYNEQFF
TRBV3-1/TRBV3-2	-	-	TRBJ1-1	CASRMGNTEAFF
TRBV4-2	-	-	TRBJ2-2	CASSQIASNTGELFF
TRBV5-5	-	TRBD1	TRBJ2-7	CASSLSLIGTGDYEQYF
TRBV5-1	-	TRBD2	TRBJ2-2	CASRASGKDTGELFF
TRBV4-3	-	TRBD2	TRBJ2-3	CASSPHPLAGGRLSTDTQYF
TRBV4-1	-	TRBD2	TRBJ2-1	CASSPPLAGNEQFF
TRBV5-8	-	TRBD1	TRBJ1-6	CASSKGTGFFSPLHF
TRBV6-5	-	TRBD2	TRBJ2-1	CASSPGTSGISRFF
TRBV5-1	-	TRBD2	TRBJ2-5	CASGIRGEETQYF
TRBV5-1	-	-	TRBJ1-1	CASSLSAGAYTEAFF